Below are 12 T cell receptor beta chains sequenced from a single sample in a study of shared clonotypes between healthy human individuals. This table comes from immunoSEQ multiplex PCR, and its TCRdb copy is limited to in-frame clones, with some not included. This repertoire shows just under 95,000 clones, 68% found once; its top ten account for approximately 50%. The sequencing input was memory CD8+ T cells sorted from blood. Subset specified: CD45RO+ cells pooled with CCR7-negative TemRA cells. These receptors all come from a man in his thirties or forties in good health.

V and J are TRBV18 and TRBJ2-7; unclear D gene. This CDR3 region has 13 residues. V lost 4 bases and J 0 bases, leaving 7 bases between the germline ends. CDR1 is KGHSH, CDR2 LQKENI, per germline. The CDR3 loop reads CASSQGASYEQYF. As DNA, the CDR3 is TGTGCCAGCTCACAAGGCGCCTCCTACGAGCAGTACTTC.

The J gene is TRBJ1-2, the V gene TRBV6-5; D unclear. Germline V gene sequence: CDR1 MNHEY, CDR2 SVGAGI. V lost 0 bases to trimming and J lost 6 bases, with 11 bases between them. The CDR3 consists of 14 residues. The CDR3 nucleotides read TGTGCCAGCAGTTACTCAGGTCCCGTAAATGGCTACACCTTC. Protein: CASSYSGPVNGYTF.

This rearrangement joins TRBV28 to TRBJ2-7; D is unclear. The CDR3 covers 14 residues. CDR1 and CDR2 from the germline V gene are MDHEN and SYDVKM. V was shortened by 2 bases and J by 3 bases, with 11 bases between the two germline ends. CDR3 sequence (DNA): TGTGCCAGCAGTTTAATTCGGAAACTCTACGAGCAGTACTTC. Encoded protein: CASSLIRKLYEQYF.

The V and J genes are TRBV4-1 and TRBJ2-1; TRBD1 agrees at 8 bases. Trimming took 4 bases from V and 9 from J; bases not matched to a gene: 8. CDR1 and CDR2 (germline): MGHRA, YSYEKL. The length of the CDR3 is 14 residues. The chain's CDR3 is CASSPGQGWTEQFF. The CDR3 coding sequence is TGCGCCAGCAGCCCAGGACAGGGATGGACTGAGCAGTTCTTC.

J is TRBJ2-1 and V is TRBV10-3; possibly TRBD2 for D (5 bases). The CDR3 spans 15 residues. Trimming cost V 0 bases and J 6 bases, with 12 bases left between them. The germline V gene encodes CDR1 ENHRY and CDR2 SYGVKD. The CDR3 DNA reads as TGTGCCATCAGTGAGTCTGAGGGCTCGGGCAATGAGCAGTTCTTC. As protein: CAISESEGSGNEQFF.

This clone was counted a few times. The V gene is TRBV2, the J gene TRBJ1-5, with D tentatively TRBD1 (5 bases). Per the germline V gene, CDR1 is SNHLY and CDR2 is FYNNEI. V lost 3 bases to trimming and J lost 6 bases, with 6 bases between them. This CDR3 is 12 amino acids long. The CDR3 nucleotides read TGTGCCAGCAGTGACGGGGGTCAGCCCCAGCATTTT. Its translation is CASSDGGQPQHF.

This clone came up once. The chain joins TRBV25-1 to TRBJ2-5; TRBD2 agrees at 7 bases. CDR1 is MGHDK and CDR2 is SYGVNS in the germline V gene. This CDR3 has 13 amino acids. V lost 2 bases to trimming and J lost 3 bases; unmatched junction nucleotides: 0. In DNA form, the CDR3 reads TGTGCCAGCAGTGAAGCGGGAGAAGAGACCCAGTACTTC. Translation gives CASSEAGEETQYF.

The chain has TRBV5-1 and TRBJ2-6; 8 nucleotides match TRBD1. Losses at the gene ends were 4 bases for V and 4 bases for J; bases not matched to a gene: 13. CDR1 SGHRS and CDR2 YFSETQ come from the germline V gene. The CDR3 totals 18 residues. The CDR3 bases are TGCGCCAGCAGCCCGCGGACAGGGAACCCCGGAGGGGCCAACGTCCTGACTTTC. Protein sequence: CASSPRTGNPGGANVLTF.

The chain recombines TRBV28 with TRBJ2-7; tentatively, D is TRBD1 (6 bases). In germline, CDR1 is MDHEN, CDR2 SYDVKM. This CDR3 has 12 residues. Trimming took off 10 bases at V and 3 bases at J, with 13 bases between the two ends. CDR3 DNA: TGTGCCACCACAGGGTCGGACTACGAGCAGTACTTC. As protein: CATTGSDYEQYF.

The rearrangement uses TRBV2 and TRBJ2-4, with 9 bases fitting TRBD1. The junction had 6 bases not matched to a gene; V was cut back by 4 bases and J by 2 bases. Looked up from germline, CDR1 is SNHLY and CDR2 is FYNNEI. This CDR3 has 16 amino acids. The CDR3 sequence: CASSVTGGASKNIQYF. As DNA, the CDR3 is TGTGCCAGCAGTGTTACAGGGGGCGCTTCCAAAAACATTCAGTACTTC.

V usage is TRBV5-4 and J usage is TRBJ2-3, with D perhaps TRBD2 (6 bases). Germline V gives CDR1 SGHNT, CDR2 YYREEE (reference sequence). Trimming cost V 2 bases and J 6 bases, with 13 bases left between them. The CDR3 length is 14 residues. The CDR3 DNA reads TGTGCCAGCAGCTTCGGGAGCCGGGGGGATACGCAGTATTTT. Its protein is CASSFGSRGDTQYF.

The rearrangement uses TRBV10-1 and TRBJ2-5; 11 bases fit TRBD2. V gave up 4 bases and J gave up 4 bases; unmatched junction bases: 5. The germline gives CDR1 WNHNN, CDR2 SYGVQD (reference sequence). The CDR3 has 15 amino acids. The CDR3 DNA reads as TGCGCCAGCAGTGCTACTAGCGGGAGTCGAGAGACCCAGTACTTC. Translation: CASSATSGSRETQYF.